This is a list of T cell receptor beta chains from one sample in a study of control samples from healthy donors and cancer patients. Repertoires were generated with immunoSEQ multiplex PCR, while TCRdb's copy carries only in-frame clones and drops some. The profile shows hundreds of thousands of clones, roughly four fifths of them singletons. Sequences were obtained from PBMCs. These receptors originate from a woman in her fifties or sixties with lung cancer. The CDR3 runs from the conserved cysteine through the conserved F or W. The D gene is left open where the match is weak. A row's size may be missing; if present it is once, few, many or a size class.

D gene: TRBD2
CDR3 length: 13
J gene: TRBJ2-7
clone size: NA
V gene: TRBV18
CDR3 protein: CASSSSGSREQYF
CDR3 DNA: TGTGCCAGCTCAAGCAGCGGGAGTCGCGAGCAGTACTTC

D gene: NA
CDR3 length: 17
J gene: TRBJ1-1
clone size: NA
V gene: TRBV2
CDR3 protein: CASTRIQGGFPNTEAFF
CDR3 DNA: TGTGCCAGCACCCGAATCCAGGGTGGGTTCCCAAACACTGAAGCTTTCTTT

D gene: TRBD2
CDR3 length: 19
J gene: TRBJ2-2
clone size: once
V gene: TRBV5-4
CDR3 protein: CASSLSAGGPMGITGELFF
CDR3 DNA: TGTGCCAGCAGCCTATCAGCGGGAGGGCCAATGGGGATCACCGGGGAGCTGTTTTTT

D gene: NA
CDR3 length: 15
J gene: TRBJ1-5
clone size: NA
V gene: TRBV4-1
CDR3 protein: CASSPLGASNQPQHF
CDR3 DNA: TGCGCCAGCAGCCCCCTGGGAGCTAGCAATCAGCCCCAGCATTTT

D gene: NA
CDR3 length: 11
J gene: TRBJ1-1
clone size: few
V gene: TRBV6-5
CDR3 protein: CASRGYTEAFF
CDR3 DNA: TGTGCCAGCCGCGGTTACACTGAAGCTTTCTTT

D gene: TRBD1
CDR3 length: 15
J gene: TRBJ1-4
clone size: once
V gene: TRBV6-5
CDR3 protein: CASSTTTGVGEKLFF
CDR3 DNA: TGTGCCAGCAGTACTACAACAGGGGTTGGTGAAAAACTGTTTTTT

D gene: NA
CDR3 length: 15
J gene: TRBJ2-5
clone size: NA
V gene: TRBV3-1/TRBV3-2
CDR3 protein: CASSQADGPQETQYF
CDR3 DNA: TGTGCCAGCAGCCAAGCCGACGGGCCCCAAGAGACCCAGTACTTC

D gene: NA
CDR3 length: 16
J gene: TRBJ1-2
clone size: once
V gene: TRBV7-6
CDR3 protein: CASSPGGSPTNYGYTF
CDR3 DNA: TGTGCCAGCAGCCCCGGGGGGAGCCCAACTAACTATGGCTACACCTTC

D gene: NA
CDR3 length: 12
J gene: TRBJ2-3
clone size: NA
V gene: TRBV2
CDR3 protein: CASSASTDTQYF
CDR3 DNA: TGTGCCAGCAGTGCTAGCACAGATACGCAGTATTTT

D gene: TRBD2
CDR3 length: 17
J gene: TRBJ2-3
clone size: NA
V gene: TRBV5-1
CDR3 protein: CASSSLPTTSGGGTQYF
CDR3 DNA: TGCGCCAGCAGCTCACTCCCCACGACTAGCGGGGGGGGTACGCAGTATTTT

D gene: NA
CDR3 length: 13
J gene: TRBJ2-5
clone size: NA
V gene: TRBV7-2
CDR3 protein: CASSLDGEETQYF
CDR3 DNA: TGTGCCAGCAGCTTAGACGGAGAAGAGACCCAGTACTTC